What follows are 8 T cell receptor beta chains derived from one specimen sequenced in a study of T cell responses to AZD1222 COVID-19 vaccine (dated by TCRdb to the early 2020s). In the paper's terms, the time point label means: baseline before first vaccination. The library was produced with the immunoSEQ multiplex PCR assay. The immuneACCESS repertoire file appears here via TCRdb, limited to in-frame rearrangements. These files lack a portion of the clones; in checked studies, under half of the deficit traces to unresolved V genes, and the cause of the others is not known. This sample gives 150,000 to 200,000 clones in total; around 94% of them show up just once. The leading ten clones occupy approximately 0.58% of the sample. This sample comprised peripheral blood, obtained on day 0 of AZD1222 vaccination. Receptors were obtained from an adult in good health.

The V gene is TRBV28, the J gene TRBJ2-5; D possibly uses TRBD1 or TRBD2 (7 bases each). Germline V CDR1 and CDR2: MDHEN, SYDVKM. The CDR3 loop spans 16 amino acids. Trimming took off 3 bases at V and 5 bases at J, with 19 bases between the two ends. This CDR3 is CASSLRPRGGSETQYF. CDR3 DNA: TGTGCCAGCAGTTTGAGGCCCAGGGGGGGGTCGGAGACCCAGTACTTC. The full variable domain, completed using reference TRBV28 and TRBJ2-5, is DVKVTQSSRYLVKRTGEKVFLECVQDMDHENMFWYRQDPGLGLRLIYFSYDVKMKEKGDIPEGYSVSREKKERFSLILESASTNQTSMYLCASSLRPRGGSETQYFGPGTRLLVL.

The rearrangement joins TRBV5-1 to TRBJ1-1; TRBD1 might be the D (5 bases). Trimming cost V 6 bases and J 4 bases, with 22 bases left between them. The CDR3 sequence is 16 residues long. The germline V gene has CDR1 SGHRS and CDR2 YFSETQ. In DNA form, the CDR3 reads TGCGCCAGCACCGCTTATACCCCAGGGCCGGGCACTGAAGCTTTCTTT. It translates to CASTAYTPGPGTEAFF. The variable domain in full, with the rest retrieved from reference TRBV5-1 and TRBJ1-1, is KAGVTQTPRYLIKTRGQQVTLSCSPISGHRSVSWYQQTPGQGLQFLFEYFSETQRNKGNFPGRFSGRQFSNSRSEMNVSTLELGDSALYLCASTAYTPGPGTEAFFGQGTRLTVV.

The chain employs TRBV6-5 and TRBJ1-2, with 7 bases fitting TRBD1. This CDR3 region has 12 residues. Germline-derived CDR1 and CDR2 are MNHEY and SVGAGI. V shed 6 bases, J shed 8 bases, and the junction held 6 bases outside the gene matches. The CDR3 loop reads CASSGTAGGYTF. The CDR3 nucleotides read TGTGCCAGCAGCGGGACAGCCGGCGGCTACACCTTC.

The V call is TRBV7-9, the J call TRBJ2-7; possibly TRBD1 for D (6 bases). Germline V gene lookup returns CDR1 SEHNR and CDR2 FQNEAQ (reference sequence). The V gene lost 4 bases and the J gene lost 4 bases, with 11 bases spanning the gap. This CDR3 comprises 13 residues. CDR3 in amino acids: CASSSGVLYEQYF. CDR3 nucleotide sequence: TGTGCCAGCAGCTCAGGGGTCCTATACGAGCAGTACTTC.

This clone has a single count. The CDR3 DNA reads as TGTGCCAGCAAAAGCAGGGCGAACACCGGGGAGCTGTTTTTT. Translation gives CASKSRANTGELFF. V is TRBV27 and J is TRBJ2-2; a weak D match, TRBD1 (5 bases). Trimming left V 7 bases short and J 0 bases short, with 9 bases between. The CDR3 length is 14 residues. Germline V CDR1 and CDR2: MNHEY, SMNVEV (reference sequence).

The rearrangement uses TRBV5-5 and TRBJ1-6; the D gene is possibly TRBD1 (5 bases). Germline V CDR1 and CDR2: SGHKS, YYEKEE (reference sequence). There are 16 residues in the CDR3. V was pared by 0 bases and J by 8 bases, with 15 bases between. CDR3 sequence (DNA): TGTGCCAGCAGCTTGGGGCCAGGGAGTAGGGATTCACCCCTCCACTTT. It encodes CASSLGPGSRDSPLHF.

The CDR3, as DNA: TGTGCCAGCAGCCCTTCGGGCGGAGGCTACACCTTC. Protein: CASSPSGGGYTF. V gene TRBV12-3 or TRBV12-4 combines with J gene TRBJ1-2; no clear D gene. The CDR3 has 12 amino acids. Trimming left V 6 bases short and J 8 bases short, with 13 bases between.

This chain uses TRBV29-1 with TRBJ2-7; 10 bases map to TRBD1. The CDR3 loop spans 14 amino acids. Trimming removed 3 bases from V and 6 bases from J; junction bases left unmatched: 8. CDR1 and CDR2 (germline): SQVTM, ANQGSEA. This CDR3 is CSVDAGTGVREQYF. The DNA for the CDR3 is TGCAGCGTTGACGCCGGGACAGGGGTTCGCGAGCAGTACTTC.